This is a list of T cell receptor beta chains from one sample in a study of T cells expressing NK-cell markers. Reprocessing the 5' RACE reads, TCRdb reports a single entry for every CDR3 protein and omits DNA. In total, the table holds hundreds of thousands of distinct CDR3 sequences. The sample consisted of blood T cells: a sorted CD56 or NKG2C T cell subset, CD4+ or CD8+ T cells, or bulk PBMC T cells (not recorded which). These receptors all stem from a woman between 18 and 75 years old in good health. Both conserved end residues are part of each CDR3.

cdr3_aa,j_call,cdr3_length,v_call
CSARGGRGRTDTQYF,TRBJ2-3,15,TRBV20-1
CASSLFGRGASRTEAFF,TRBJ1-1,17,TRBV28
CASSYGAGGVTDTQYF,TRBJ2-3,16,TRBV6-2/TRBV6-3
CASSQEGKSYNEQFF,TRBJ2-1,15,TRBV4-3
CSARDFDRVGTEAFF,TRBJ1-1,15,TRBV20-1
CASSLAPSIRETQYF,TRBJ2-5,15,TRBV5-1
CASRPTGANEQFF,TRBJ2-1,13,TRBV27
CAWSVRTASYEQYF,TRBJ2-7,14,TRBV30
CASSPSGREYEQYF,TRBJ2-7,14,TRBV7-3
CASVATGLNEQYF,TRBJ2-7,13,TRBV12-3/TRBV12-4
CASSSMVRDTEAYF,TRBJ1-1,14,TRBV10-1
CASSLVVVKEQFF,TRBJ2-1,13,TRBV7-9
CASSQTGDVGNQPQHF,TRBJ1-5,16,TRBV3-1
CASSLAQGAGNSPLHF,TRBJ1-6,16,TRBV5-1
CAISAASRGLGIYEQFF,TRBJ2-1,17,TRBV10-3
CASRQGLAVSYEQYF,TRBJ2-7,15,TRBV12-3/TRBV12-4
CASSRLASGERFF,TRBJ2-1,13,TRBV3-1
CAISTGQANQPQHF,TRBJ1-5,14,TRBV10-3
CASSSPNRTGSLANYGYTF,TRBJ1-2,19,TRBV6-5
CASSLTGKGEAFF,TRBJ1-1,13,TRBV2